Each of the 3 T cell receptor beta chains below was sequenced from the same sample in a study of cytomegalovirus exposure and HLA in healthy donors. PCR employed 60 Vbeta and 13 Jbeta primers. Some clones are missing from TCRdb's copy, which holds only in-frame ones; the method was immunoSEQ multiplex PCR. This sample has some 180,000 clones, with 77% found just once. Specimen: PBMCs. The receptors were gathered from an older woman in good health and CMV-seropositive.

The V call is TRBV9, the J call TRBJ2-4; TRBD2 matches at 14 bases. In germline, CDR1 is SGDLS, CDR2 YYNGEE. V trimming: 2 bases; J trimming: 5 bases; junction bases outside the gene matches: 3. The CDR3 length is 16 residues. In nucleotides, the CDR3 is TGTGCCAGCAGCGTCCAGACTAGCGGGAGGGAAAACATTCAGTACTTC. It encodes CASSVQTSGRENIQYF.

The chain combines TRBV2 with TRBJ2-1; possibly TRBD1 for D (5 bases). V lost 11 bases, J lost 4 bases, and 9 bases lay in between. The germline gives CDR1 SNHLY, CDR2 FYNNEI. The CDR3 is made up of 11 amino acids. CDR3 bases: TGTGCCGGCCGACAGTACAATGAGCAGTTCTTC. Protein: CAGRQYNEQFF.

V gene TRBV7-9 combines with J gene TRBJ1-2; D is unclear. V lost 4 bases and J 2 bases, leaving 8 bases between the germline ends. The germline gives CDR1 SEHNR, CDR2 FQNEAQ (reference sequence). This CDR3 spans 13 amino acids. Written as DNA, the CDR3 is TGTGCCAGCAGCTCCCGGGAGAACTATGGCTACACCTTC. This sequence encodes CASSSRENYGYTF.